Included here is one TCR beta chain sequence, with context. The antigen it binds to is not known. Per-base quality was not reported, and no clone a single base away is much larger than it. This sample is part of a study of beta chain features in type 1 diabetes (dated by TCRdb to 2016 to 2019). A note on the overall study: Patients and healthy donors did not differ in mean age, gender distribution, total cell number or subset yield. Naive and central memory subsets were obtained from all 30 or so donors, but regulatory and stem cell-like memory subsets were isolated from only 8 patients and 8 healthy donors. The study compared the TCRB repertoires of sorted circulating CD4+ T cell subsets in recently diagnosed type 1 diabetes patients with those in matched healthy donors. A total of about 110 million sorted cells were examined across all samples, and the number of cells per subset was strongly correlated with RNA yield. The investigation overall reported the following: The naive, central memory and regulatory TCRB repertoires appeared to resemble one another more closely among patients than among healthy donors. PCR may preferentially amplify shorter templates, but because patient and control samples were amplified and corrected together, any resulting skew would affect both groups equally. At VDJ recombination sites, patients with type 1 diabetes made fewer insertions and deleted more nucleotides, a pattern implying thymic rearrangement abnormalities. In all four CD4+ subsets, TCRB CDR3 length was moderately but significantly shorter in type 1 diabetes patients. Because cDNA was sequenced instead of genomic DNA, activated cells with high expression could be over-represented, although the groups did not differ in activation or CD3 levels. Only small numbers of individuals were included in the HLA sub-analyses, which left unresolved whether HLA type had any influence on TCRB rearrangement.

The High Capacity cDNA Reverse Transcription Kit was used to reverse transcribe all of the isolated RNA, meaning that expressed TCRB transcripts were what got sequenced. Deep immunoSEQ sequencing was applied to naive, central memory and regulatory T cell samples, giving an average of roughly 3.5 million total reads per sample. After sorted cells were lysed in RLT buffer, RNA was extracted with DNase-treated RNeasy Micro or Mini kits, with the choice depending on cell number. To prevent cross-contamination, each cell subset was processed individually, whereas patient and healthy donor samples were processed jointly. The immunoSEQ multiplex PCR was used to amplify TCRB sequences from cDNA, yielding 87-bp fragments that span the CDR3 region. Sequencing of the amplicons was performed on the Illumina HiSeq platform. The study's own analysis went as follows. Synthetic template baselines were used to correct PCR bias computationally, reads within Hamming distance 2 were collapsed together, and singletons that could not be merged were discarded. Reads were aligned to IMGT to assign V, D and J genes, CDR3 length, and insertions or deletions at six rearrangement sites. Within each subset, clonotype counts were normalized to sorted cell number, and only after that were true diversity and Gini coefficients computed with the tcR R package. The overlap coefficient, calculated on TCRB nucleotide sequences, was used to measure repertoire sharing. Out-of-frame TCRB sequences from naive cells were analyzed as a proxy for the pre-selection repertoire. TCRdb stores this immuneACCESS table with in-frame sequences only. Part of the clones is absent; in the studies checked, under half of the shortfall reflects unresolved V genes, and no reason is known for the rest. The DNA was the basis for D and trimming; V, J and clone size are from that table. The sample table lists about 240,000 clones, around 14% of them with a count of one. Almost 0.02% of the sample belongs to the ten largest clones.

Clipping removes 4 bases from V and 7 bases from J, with 8 as the unmatched junction base count. From the cysteine up to the phenylalanine, the CDR3 has a length of 16 residues. This entry keeps only the CDR3 DNA: 48 bases, framed from base 1. The germline V gene provides CDR1 SGHRS and CDR2 YFSETQ. Each donor gave one peripheral blood draw, averaging approximately 110 mL, which was collected into heparinised tubes. Naive, central memory, regulatory and stem cell-like memory CD4+ T cells were sorted on a BD FACSAria II using a panel including CD45RO, CCR7, CD25, CD127, CD95 and CD27. Every sorted population had a purity above 98%. PBMCs were isolated immediately by Lymphoprep density gradient centrifugation and stained directly without culture. To minimize batch effects, samples were stained and sorted in pairs, one healthy donor with one patient per experiment.

The sequence is built from TRBV5-1 and TRBJ2-1; 13 junctional bases match TRBD2. The sequence was collected from a man aged 30 to 45 with type 1 diabetes. Sequencing used naive CD4+ T cells from blood. The sample's cell subset or site, from its label and the paper: true naive CD4+ T cells. This receptor carries the CDR3 CASSRRTSGSGNEQFF. The DNA reads as follows: TGCGCCAGCAGCAGAAGGACTAGCGGGAGTGGGAATGAGCAGTTCTTC.